This T cell receptor beta chain derives from a study of T cells after yellow fever vaccination. The study, taken as a whole, reports: Reappearance after the booster was seen for most primary-vaccination clones, at approximately 97% CD4 and 75% to 90% CD8.

About this clonotype: Its specificity is not known.

MiXCR was run by TCRdb on the 5' RACE reads, yielding one entry per CDR3 protein. The profile shows approximately 180,000 distinct CDR3 sequences, approximately 6.2% of them singletons. V was shortened by 8 bases and J by 7 bases, with 9 bases between the two germline ends. The CDR3 contains 11 residues. From germline, CDR1 is LNHDA and CDR2 SQIVND (reference sequence). The chain recombines TRBV19 with TRBJ1-5, with unresolved D. This specimen was CD4+ T cells sorted from PBMCs, taken on the day of the first yellow fever vaccination. The sequence came from a man younger than 35 who received the YFV17D yellow fever vaccine. The CDR3 nucleotides read TGTGCCAGTGGCAAATACCAGCCCCAGCATTTT. Translated: CASGKYQPQHF.